Following are 18 T cell receptor beta chains from one sample sequenced in a study of PD-L1 blockade in urothelial cancer (dated by TCRdb to the late 2010s). In light of the paper, this sample's time point label describes: pretreatment peripheral blood. Libraries were built with the immunoSEQ multiplex PCR assay. TCRdb obtained this table from immuneACCESS and retained in-frame rearrangements with V and J assigned. These tables miss some clones; where compared with another copy, unresolved V genes account for less than half of the shortfall, and the remainder is unexplained. The table for this sample lists 70,000 to 75,000 clones; roughly 89% of them were counted only once. Together, the top ten hold 8% to 10% of the sample. Sequenced material: PBMCs, taken around atezolizumab (anti-PD-L1) treatment. The receptors derive from a woman aged 70-85 years with urothelial cancer.

In its sample, this clone was seen once. This chain's CDR3 is CASSLVAGQGYQPQHF. As DNA, the CDR3 is TGTGCCAGCAGCTTAGTGGCGGGACAGGGTTATCAGCCCCAGCATTTT. V usage is TRBV7-8 and J usage is TRBJ1-5, with 9 positions matching TRBD1. This CDR3 contains 16 residues. Losses at the gene ends were 1 base for V and 5 bases for J; bases not matched to a gene: 6. CDR1 is SGHVS and CDR2 is FQNEAQ in the germline V gene.

This chain connects TRBV5-1 to TRBJ1-5, with TRBD1 as a possible D gene (5 bases). CDR1 is SGHRS, CDR2 YFSETQ, per germline. The CDR3 has 15 amino acids. V lost 1 base to trimming and J lost 4 bases, with 12 bases between them. The CDR3 protein is CASSLTGHWNQPQHF. Here the CDR3 DNA reads TGCGCCAGCAGCTTGACAGGACATTGGAATCAGCCCCAGCATTTT.

With regard to this clone: This CDR3 is also generated by other DNA sequences in the sample. V and J are TRBV7-2 and TRBJ1-5; 8 nucleotides line up with TRBD1. The germline gives CDR1 SGHTA, CDR2 FQGNSA. This CDR3 is 15 amino acids long. V lost 3 bases to trimming and J lost 4 bases; unmatched junction nucleotides: 5. This CDR3 is CASSFGQGLNQPQHF. The CDR3 DNA follows: TGTGCCAGCAGCTTCGGACAGGGCCTTAATCAGCCCCAGCATTTT.

The rearrangement joins TRBV4-3 to TRBJ2-7, with 10 positions matching TRBD1. V shed 4 bases, J shed 1 base, and the junction held 7 bases outside the gene matches. The germline V gene has CDR1 LGHNA and CDR2 YSLEER. The CDR3 loop spans 16 amino acids. CDR3 DNA: TGCGCCAGCAGCCCGTCCGGGACAGGGGAATCCTACGAGCAGTACTTC. Its protein is CASSPSGTGESYEQYF.

The chain carries TRBV30 and TRBJ2-7, with a tentative D call TRBD2 (6 bases). Trimming took off 2 bases at V and 2 bases at J, with 22 bases between the two ends. CDR3 length equals 17 residues. CDR1 is GTSNPN, CDR2 SVGIG, per germline (reference sequence). The CDR3 reads CAWSTPGGGLSAYEQYF. CDR3 sequence (DNA): TGTGCCTGGAGTACTCCCGGTGGGGGGTTGAGTGCCTACGAGCAGTACTTC.

This clone was observed a single time. CDR3 amino acids: CASSQTGGGVTQYF. The CDR3 bases are TGTGCCAGCAGCCAAACGGGCGGGGGGGTCACGCAGTATTTT. The chain combines TRBV4-2 with TRBJ2-3; 9 bases map to TRBD2. The V gene's germline CDR1 is LGHNA and CDR2 YNFKEQ. After removal of 2 bases from V and 9 bases from J, the junction contained 6 bases not matched to a gene. The CDR3 is 14 amino acids.

The genes are TRBV7-2 and TRBJ2-5; 8 bases map to TRBD2. CDR3 length: 14 residues. The V gene's germline CDR1 is SGHTA and CDR2 FQGNSA. J gave up 0 bases and V 7 bases, and 4 bases lay outside the gene matches. The CDR3 sequence: CASNGGVYQETQYF. Here the CDR3 DNA reads TGTGCCAGCAACGGGGGGGTTTACCAAGAGACCCAGTACTTC.

The sample holds one count of this clone. The V and J genes are TRBV19 and TRBJ2-2; 10 bases fit TRBD1. The germline CDR1 and CDR2 sequences are LNHDA and SQIVND (reference sequence). Trimming cost V 7 bases and J 6 bases; bases outside gene matches: 5. The CDR3 runs 14 residues. CDR3 protein: CASTGQGFSGELFF. The CDR3 region has the DNA TGTGCCAGTACGGGACAGGGGTTTTCCGGGGAGCTGTTTTTT.

The chain recombines TRBV28 with TRBJ2-3; the D gene is possibly TRBD2 (6 bases). The CDR3 is made up of 15 amino acids. Germline V gene lookup returns CDR1 MDHEN and CDR2 SYDVKM. V shed 5 bases and J shed 5 bases, with 17 bases lying between them. Here the CDR3 reads CASSLTGVVGDTQYF. In DNA form, the CDR3 reads TGTGCCAGCAGTCTTACGGGAGTGGTTGGAGATACGCAGTATTTT.

The chain carries TRBV15 and TRBJ1-1, with D unresolved. The germline V gene has CDR1 LNHNV and CDR2 YYDKDF (reference sequence). The V end was cut by 5 bases, the J end by 1 base, with 14 bases between. The CDR3 has 15 residues. In nucleotides, the CDR3 is TGTGCCACCAGCCTAGCCCAGGACGGGAACACTGAAGCTTTCTTT. Translating it yields CATSLAQDGNTEAFF. Full variable domain (remainder filled in from reference TRBV15 and TRBJ1-1): DAMVIQNPRYQVTQFGKPVTLSCSQTLNHNVMYWYQQKSSQAPKLLFHYYDKDFNNEADTPDNFQSRRPNTSFCFLDIRSPGLGDTAMYLCATSLAQDGNTEAFFGQGTRLTVV.

This chain links TRBV7-2 with TRBJ2-5, with D possibly being TRBD1 (6 bases). This CDR3 has 13 residues. Trimming left V 2 bases short and J 4 bases short, with 8 bases between. Germline-derived CDR1 and CDR2 are SGHTA and FQGNSA. CDR3 residues: CASSLNRVETQYF. The CDR3 bases are TGTGCCAGCAGCTTAAACAGGGTAGAGACCCAGTACTTC.

The chain links TRBV7-8 to TRBJ2-5; 8 bases are shared with TRBD2. Germline V lookup: CDR1 SGHVS, CDR2 FQNEAQ. The CDR3 loop spans 16 amino acids. J lost 2 bases, V lost 6 bases, and 11 bases had no gene match. The CDR3 coding sequence is TGTGCCAGCAGTTTCGGGAGCGGGGGCCTACAAGAGACCCAGTACTTC. Translated, it gives CASSFGSGGLQETQYF.

This clone was detected only once. The V gene is TRBV5-1, the J gene TRBJ1-4; 9 nucleotides agree with TRBD1. Germline V gene data show CDR1 as SGHRS and CDR2 as YFSETQ. The CDR3 has 16 residues. Losses at the gene ends were 0 bases for V and 10 bases for J; bases not matched to a gene: 10. CDR3 region: CASSLGTGQGIGKLFF. CDR3 DNA sequence: TGCGCCAGCAGCTTGGGTACGGGACAGGGTATAGGAAAACTGTTTTTT.

V gene TRBV19 combines with J gene TRBJ2-3; 11 bases map to TRBD2. V lost 5 bases to trimming and J lost 5 bases; unmatched junction nucleotides: 9. The CDR3 runs to 16 residues. Germline lookup yields CDR1 LNHDA and CDR2 SQIVND (reference sequence). This CDR3 reads CASSPWLAGGIDTQYF. The DNA for the CDR3 is TGTGCCAGTAGTCCCTGGCTAGCGGGGGGAATAGATACGCAGTATTTT.

CDR3 sequence reads: CASSLAGGRRADTQYF. The CDR3 DNA is TGTGCCAGCAGTTTGGCGGGGGGCCGGAGAGCAGATACGCAGTATTTT. The chain combines TRBV27 with TRBJ2-3; 8 bases are a match to TRBD2. V lost 3 bases and J lost 4; bases outside the gene matches: 9. Germline values: CDR1 MNHEY, CDR2 SMNVEV (reference sequence). There are 16 residues in the CDR3.

V and J are TRBV6-6 and TRBJ1-5, with D uncertain. The ends were cut back, 4 bases at V and 5 bases at J, with 12 bases in the middle. The CDR3 extends over 14 amino acids. Germline values: CDR1 MNHNY, CDR2 SVGAGI (reference sequence). In DNA form, the CDR3 reads TGTGCCAGCAGTTCGGGGAGGGCCGATCAGCCCCAGCATTTT. This gives the protein CASSSGRADQPQHF.

The table lists this clone with a count of one. The chain carries TRBV9 and TRBJ2-5; TRBD2 matches at 9 bases. Losses at the gene ends were 5 bases for V and 1 base for J; bases not matched to a gene: 6. The CDR3 has 15 amino acids. The germline V gene has CDR1 SGDLS and CDR2 YYNGEE. The CDR3 DNA sequence: TGTGCCAGCAGTCCCAGCGGGGGGACCCAAGAGACCCAGTACTTC. It codes for CASSPSGGTQETQYF.

The gene calls are TRBV7-2 and TRBJ2-7; 7 positions match TRBD2. The trim removed 7 bases at V and 2 bases at J, leaving 8 bases unmatched. This CDR3 is built from 14 residues. The germline V gene has CDR1 SGHTA and CDR2 FQGNSA. The CDR3 here is CASTVSGLPYEQYF. In DNA form, the CDR3 reads TGTGCCAGCACCGTTAGCGGGCTCCCCTACGAGCAGTACTTC.